These 9 T cell receptor beta chains were all obtained from the same sample, sequenced in a study of T-cell memory formation after mild COVID-19. TCRdb re-analysed the 5' RACE reads in MiXCR, keeping a single row per CDR3 protein. The table records some 600,000 distinct CDR3 sequences, 17% of them present only once. The sequencing sample was made of PBMCs or a T cell subset sorted from them (not recorded which). Receptors originate from an adult woman who had mild COVID-19 (a few samples of this study predate the infection). Cell type and time point are not known.

This clonotype was found a few times. The chain employs TRBV5-1 and TRBJ1-1; unclear D gene. Germline lookup yields CDR1 SGHRS and CDR2 YFSETQ. V dropped 0 bases and J dropped 1 base, with 10 bases sitting between them. The CDR3 is 15 amino acids. The CDR3 coding sequence is TGCGCCAGCAGCTTGGCCCCTACGGGGAACACTGAAGCTTTCTTT. Amino acids: CASSLAPTGNTEAFF.

This clonotype was recorded only once. The junction differs from germline at one of its ends, possibly a read error. CDR3 protein: CDSSFRSGSYNEQFF. The CDR3 DNA is TGTGACAGCAGTTTTAGGAGCGGCTCCTACAATGAGCAGTTCTTC. The chain recombines TRBV27 with TRBJ2-1; D might be TRBD2 (5 bases). The V gene's germline CDR1 is MNHEY and CDR2 SMNVEV (reference sequence). The CDR3 is 15 amino acids.

The chain has TRBV12-3 or TRBV12-4 and TRBJ2-7; D is unclear. V was clipped by 3 bases and J by 4 bases, with 7 bases between them. CDR3 length equals 12 residues. The DNA of the CDR3 is TGTGCCAGCAGTTTTCTGTCATACGAGCAGTACTTC. Amino acids: CASSFLSYEQYF.

This clonotype has more than one count but fewer than ten. The junction and the germline gene differ at one end; a read error may be behind it. V is TRBV5-1 and J is TRBJ2-3; 9 bases map to TRBD2. CDR3 length: 17 amino acids. CDR1 and CDR2 (germline): SGHRS, YFSETQ. CDR3 sequence: CASSTNPRGTSIDTQYF. The CDR3, as DNA: TGCGCCAGCAGCACCAACCCGCGGGGGACTAGCATAGATACGCAGTATTTT.

As for this clonotype: A much more abundant neighbour one base away suggests this may be a read error. The chain recombines TRBV5-1 with TRBJ2-1; D ambiguous. CDR1 and CDR2 (germline): SGHRS, YFSETQ. The CDR3 runs to 11 residues. The chain's CDR3 is CANSAHNEQFF. The DNA of the CDR3 is TGCGCCAACAGCGCCCACAATGAGCAGTTCTTC.

This clonotype turned up a few times. The genes are TRBV6-5 and TRBJ2-2; TRBD2 might be the D (5 bases). V lost 2 bases to trimming and J lost 4 bases, with 14 bases between them. Per the germline V gene, CDR1 is MNHEY and CDR2 is SVGAGI. The CDR3 is made up of 16 amino acids. The CDR3 reads CASSYRRLRRTGELFF. The CDR3 DNA reads as TGTGCCAGCAGTTACAGGAGGCTTAGGCGCACCGGGGAGCTGTTTTTT.

This clonotype was observed at least ten times. The chain has TRBV7-2 and TRBJ2-5; 15 nucleotides agree with TRBD2. CDR3 length equals 16 residues. V was clipped by 4 bases and J by 2 bases; unmatched bases: 2. Germline CDR1 is SGHTA and CDR2 is FQGNSA. The CDR3 here is CASSSGLAGGQETQYF. CDR3 nucleotides: TGTGCCAGCAGCTCTGGACTAGCGGGGGGGCAAGAGACCCAGTACTTC. The whole variable domain, filled in from reference TRBV7-2 and TRBJ2-5, reads GAGVSQSPSNKVTEKGKDVELRCDPISGHTALYWYRQSLGQGLEFLIYFQGNSAPDKSGLPSDRFSAERTGGSVSTLTIQRTQQEDSAVYLCASSSGLAGGQETQYFGPGTRLLVL.

This chain's CDR3 is CASSVAGDNEKLFF. DNA of the CDR3: TGTGCCAGCAGCGTAGCAGGGGATAATGAAAAACTGTTTTTT. The chain employs TRBV9 and TRBJ1-4, with a tentative D call TRBD1 (6 bases). The V end lost 0 bases, the J end lost 4 bases, and 7 bases lay between the germline ends. The CDR3 sequence is 14 residues long. From germline, CDR1 is SGDLS and CDR2 YYNGEE.

This clonotype was seen more than once but under ten times. The chain uses TRBV10-2 and TRBJ1-1; D gene unclear. This CDR3 is 10 amino acids long. The germline gives CDR1 WSHSY, CDR2 SAAADI. Trimming took 8 bases from V and 11 from J, leaving 12 bases between them. Here the CDR3 reads CASFKFGAFF. Here the CDR3 DNA reads TGCGCCAGCTTCAAGTTTGGTGCTTTCTTT.